This is a list of T cell receptor beta chains from one sample in a study of T-cell reconstitution after alpha-beta-depleted transplantation in children. TCRdb recomputed calls from the PCR reads with MiXCR, one row per CDR3 protein. The sample shows approximately 32,000 distinct CDR3 sequences, around 7% of them seen only once. The sequenced sample was peripheral blood, obtained 60 days after TCRalphabeta/CD19-depleted stem cell transplant. These receptors originate from a child less than two years old who had a stem cell transplant for acute myeloid leukemia, so the T cells may come from the graft donor. CDR3s include the opening cysteine and the closing phenylalanine or tryptophan. Fields, in order: CDR3 protein, CDR3 DNA, V gene, D gene, clone size, J gene. D genes are given only for firm matches. Size tells how often a clone was seen (once, few, many) or the class of an expanded clone, and some rows leave it out.

CDR3 protein: CSVETGGQEQYF
CDR3 DNA: TGCAGCGTTGAAACGGGCGGTCAAGAGCAGTACTTC
V gene: TRBV29-1
D gene: -
clone size: many
J gene: TRBJ2-7

CDR3 protein: CASSFERGIYNEQFF
CDR3 DNA: TGTGCCAGCAGCTTCGAGCGAGGGATCTACAATGAGCAGTTCTTC
V gene: TRBV7-9
D gene: -
clone size: -
J gene: TRBJ2-1

CDR3 protein: CASSYPEQSSYNSPLHF
CDR3 DNA: TGTGCCAGCAGTTACCCAGAACAAAGCTCCTATAATTCACCCCTCCACTTT
V gene: TRBV6-5
D gene: -
clone size: many
J gene: TRBJ1-6

CDR3 protein: CASRGWGSSYNEQFF
CDR3 DNA: TGTGCCAGCAGAGGCTGGGGGAGCTCCTACAATGAGCAGTTCTTC
V gene: TRBV6-4
D gene: -
clone size: many
J gene: TRBJ2-1

CDR3 protein: CASSLAGGTYEQYF
CDR3 DNA: TGCGCCAGCAGCTTGGCCGGGGGGACCTACGAGCAGTACTTC
V gene: TRBV5-1
D gene: TRBD2
clone size: many
J gene: TRBJ2-7

CDR3 protein: CASSKSSGSSYNEQFF
CDR3 DNA: TGTGCTAGCAGCAAATCTAGCGGGAGCTCCTACAATGAGCAGTTCTTC
V gene: TRBV7-7
D gene: TRBD2
clone size: many
J gene: TRBJ2-1

CDR3 protein: CASITGTNTGELFF
CDR3 DNA: TGTGCCAGCATCACCGGGACCAACACCGGGGAGCTGTTTTTT
V gene: TRBV12-3/TRBV12-4
D gene: -
clone size: many
J gene: TRBJ2-2

CDR3 protein: CASNSGGQGPHEQYF
CDR3 DNA: TGCGCCAGCAATAGTGGGGGACAGGGGCCCCACGAGCAGTACTTC
V gene: TRBV5-1
D gene: TRBD1
clone size: many
J gene: TRBJ2-7

CDR3 protein: CASSIPGTGRHEQYF
CDR3 DNA: TGTGCCAGCAGTATACCCGGGACAGGGCGGCACGAGCAGTACTTC
V gene: TRBV2
D gene: TRBD1
clone size: many
J gene: TRBJ2-7

CDR3 protein: CASSLTSQVEDEQYF
CDR3 DNA: TGTGCCAGCAGTTTAACTAGCCAAGTTGAGGACGAGCAGTACTTC
V gene: TRBV28
D gene: -
clone size: medium-sized
J gene: TRBJ2-7

CDR3 protein: CTSCSETSGRAFTDTQYF
CDR3 DNA: TGTACCAGCTGTTCCGAGACTAGCGGGAGGGCTTTCACAGATACGCAGTATTTT
V gene: TRBV2
D gene: TRBD2
clone size: -
J gene: TRBJ2-3

CDR3 protein: CSAGTLNYEQYF
CDR3 DNA: TGCAGCGCTGGGACACTGAACTACGAGCAGTACTTC
V gene: TRBV29-1
D gene: -
clone size: many
J gene: TRBJ2-7

CDR3 protein: CASSGTPWETQYF
CDR3 DNA: TGTGCCAGCAGTGGGACCCCATGGGAGACCCAGTACTTC
V gene: TRBV28
D gene: -
clone size: many
J gene: TRBJ2-5

CDR3 protein: CAISDTGRMNTEAFF
CDR3 DNA: TGTGCCATCAGTGACACGGGACGGATGAACACTGAAGCTTTCTTT
V gene: TRBV10-3
D gene: -
clone size: many
J gene: TRBJ1-1

CDR3 protein: CCSGLHKGLRGTQYF
CDR3 DNA: TGCTGCTCGGGCCTGCATAAGGGCCTCAGAGGCACGCAGTATTTT
V gene: TRBV20-1
D gene: -
clone size: once
J gene: TRBJ2-3

CDR3 protein: CASSLTGNQPQHF
CDR3 DNA: TGCGCCAGCAGCTTGACCGGCAATCAGCCCCAGCATTTT
V gene: TRBV5-1
D gene: -
clone size: many
J gene: TRBJ1-5

CDR3 protein: CASSLAFGELFF
CDR3 DNA: TGTGCCAGCAGCTTAGCGTTCGGGGAGCTGTTTTTT
V gene: TRBV7-8
D gene: -
clone size: many
J gene: TRBJ2-2

CDR3 protein: CASSPRTSGETQYF
CDR3 DNA: TGTGCCAGCAGCCCTAGGACTAGCGGAGAGACCCAGTACTTC
V gene: TRBV7-8
D gene: TRBD2
clone size: many
J gene: TRBJ2-5

CDR3 protein: CAMGRGDEQFF
CDR3 DNA: TGCGCAATGGGGCGGGGCGATGAGCAGTTCTTC
V gene: TRBV4-1
D gene: -
clone size: many
J gene: TRBJ2-1

CDR3 protein: CASSLPRTSGRDPYEQYF
CDR3 DNA: TGTGCCAGCAGCTTACCCAGGACTAGCGGGAGGGACCCCTACGAGCAGTACTTC
V gene: TRBV11-1
D gene: TRBD2
clone size: many
J gene: TRBJ2-7

CDR3 protein: CSVAWRDYGEQFF
CDR3 DNA: TGCAGCGTTGCCTGGCGGGACTATGGGGAGCAGTTCTTC
V gene: TRBV29-1
D gene: TRBD2
clone size: many
J gene: TRBJ2-1

CDR3 protein: CASSPRTSGSYEQYF
CDR3 DNA: TGTGCCAGCAGCCCGCGAACTAGCGGGTCCTACGAGCAGTACTTC
V gene: TRBV9
D gene: TRBD2
clone size: many
J gene: TRBJ2-7

CDR3 protein: CASSLAVATNEKLFF
CDR3 DNA: TGCGCCAGCAGCTTGGCGGTTGCAACTAATGAAAAACTGTTTTTT
V gene: TRBV5-1
D gene: -
clone size: -
J gene: TRBJ1-4

CDR3 protein: CSGGRSTDTQYF
CDR3 DNA: TGCAGCGGCGGACGGAGCACAGATACGCAGTATTTT
V gene: TRBV29-1
D gene: -
clone size: many
J gene: TRBJ2-3

CDR3 protein: CSARTSGLYNEQFF
CDR3 DNA: TGCAGTGCCCGTACTAGCGGGCTATACAATGAGCAGTTCTTC
V gene: TRBV20-1
D gene: TRBD2
clone size: many
J gene: TRBJ2-1

CDR3 protein: CASHAARATEAFF
CDR3 DNA: TGTGCCAGCCACGCGGCAAGGGCAACTGAAGCTTTCTTT
V gene: TRBV6-5
D gene: -
clone size: many
J gene: TRBJ1-1

CDR3 protein: CASSLYPLSHEQYF
CDR3 DNA: TGTGCCAGCAGTTTATACCCCCTTTCCCACGAGCAGTACTTC
V gene: TRBV28
D gene: -
clone size: many
J gene: TRBJ2-7

CDR3 protein: CASSADTIGAGTEAFF
CDR3 DNA: TGCGCCAGCAGCGCGGACACGATCGGGGCGGGCACTGAAGCTTTCTTT
V gene: TRBV5-1
D gene: -
clone size: many
J gene: TRBJ1-1

CDR3 protein: CASSIAPNQPQHF
CDR3 DNA: TGTGCCAGTAGTATAGCCCCCAATCAGCCCCAGCATTTT
V gene: TRBV19
D gene: -
clone size: many
J gene: TRBJ1-5

CDR3 protein: CASSLEDPNEQFF
CDR3 DNA: TGTGCCAGCAGCTTGGAGGACCCCAATGAGCAGTTCTTC
V gene: TRBV5-6
D gene: -
clone size: many
J gene: TRBJ2-1

CDR3 protein: CASRQTSGGYNEQFF
CDR3 DNA: TGTGCCAGTAGGCAGACTAGCGGAGGGTACAATGAGCAGTTCTTC
V gene: TRBV19
D gene: TRBD2
clone size: -
J gene: TRBJ2-1

CDR3 protein: CASSRGNTEAFF
CDR3 DNA: TGTGCCAGCAGTCGTGGGAACACTGAAGCTTTCTTT
V gene: TRBV12-3/TRBV12-4
D gene: -
clone size: many
J gene: TRBJ1-1

CDR3 protein: CASSSGTADNEQFF
CDR3 DNA: TGTGCCAGCAGTTCCGGGACAGCCGACAATGAGCAGTTCTTC
V gene: TRBV9
D gene: TRBD1
clone size: many
J gene: TRBJ2-1

CDR3 protein: CATSDHSYEQYF
CDR3 DNA: TGTGCCACCAGTGATCACAGCTACGAGCAGTACTTC
V gene: TRBV24-1
D gene: -
clone size: many
J gene: TRBJ2-7

CDR3 protein: CAISVFNHYEQYF
CDR3 DNA: TGTGCCATCAGTGTGTTTAACCATTACGAGCAGTACTTC
V gene: TRBV10-3
D gene: -
clone size: many
J gene: TRBJ2-7

CDR3 protein: CSARVGAAGDF
CDR3 DNA: TGCAGTGCTAGAGTGGGCGCGGCAGGGGACTTC
V gene: TRBV20-1
D gene: -
clone size: many
J gene: TRBJ2-5

CDR3 protein: CSVRDRGQHEQYF
CDR3 DNA: TGCAGCGTCAGGGACAGGGGCCAGCACGAGCAGTACTTC
V gene: TRBV29-1
D gene: TRBD1
clone size: many
J gene: TRBJ2-7

CDR3 protein: CSVADGQPGRELFF
CDR3 DNA: TGCAGCGTTGCAGATGGACAGCCCGGACGGGAGCTGTTTTTT
V gene: TRBV29-1
D gene: -
clone size: many
J gene: TRBJ2-2

CDR3 protein: CASSQALAGPYYEQYF
CDR3 DNA: TGCGCCAGCAGCCAAGCCCTAGCGGGACCGTACTACGAGCAGTACTTC
V gene: TRBV4-3
D gene: TRBD2
clone size: few
J gene: TRBJ2-7

CDR3 protein: CASSPVDGGRNTGELFF
CDR3 DNA: TGTGCTAGCAGCCCGGTCGACGGTGGGAGGAACACCGGGGAGCTGTTTTTT
V gene: TRBV7-7
D gene: -
clone size: many
J gene: TRBJ2-2

CDR3 protein: CSPQLGPHCSGNTIYF
CDR3 DNA: TGCAGCCCACAACTCGGGCCTCATTGCTCTGGAAACACCATATATTTT
V gene: TRBV20-1
D gene: -
clone size: many
J gene: TRBJ1-3

CDR3 protein: CASRPPTGYEQYF
CDR3 DNA: TGTGCCAGCAGGCCCCCGACAGGTTACGAGCAGTACTTC
V gene: TRBV12-3/TRBV12-4
D gene: -
clone size: many
J gene: TRBJ2-7

CDR3 protein: CSAFGIGQEIYEQYF
CDR3 DNA: TGCAGTGCTTTTGGGATAGGACAGGAGATCTACGAGCAGTACTTC
V gene: TRBV20-1
D gene: TRBD1
clone size: many
J gene: TRBJ2-7

CDR3 protein: CASSQDSAGQDELFF
CDR3 DNA: TGCGCCAGCAGCCAAGACTCGGCTGGACAGGACGAGCTGTTTTTT
V gene: TRBV4-3
D gene: TRBD1
clone size: many
J gene: TRBJ2-2